This T cell receptor beta chain was observed in a study of blood T cell repertoires in COVID-19. Turning to the study itself: Collection of acute and convalescent COVID-19 samples took place in the United States, Italy and Spain.

CDR1 is SGHTA, CDR2 FQGTGA, per germline. The ends lost 5 bases at V and 8 bases at J; junction bases unmatched: 5. There are 13 residues in the CDR3. In the original analysis: Amplification with reference gene primers provided the estimates of nucleated cell counts. Repertoires were generated with immunoSEQ multiplex PCR, while TCRdb's copy carries only in-frame clones and drops some. V and J calls and clone size are as listed in that table; D and trimming were resolved from the DNA. Among some 200,000 clones listed, 85% were seen once. Input material: peripheral blood. This TCR was recovered from a woman aged 55-70 years with acute or convalescent COVID-19. The V call is TRBV7-3, the J call TRBJ1-4; TRBD1 matches 7 bases. CDR3 residues: CASSTGVGEKLFF. The CDR3 nucleotides read TGTGCCAGCAGCACAGGGGTAGGGGAAAAACTGTTTTTT. Full variable domain (missing parts from reference TRBV7-3 and TRBJ1-4): GAGVSQTPSNKVTEKGKYVELRCDPISGHTALYWYRQSLGQGPEFLIYFQGTGAADDSGLPNDRFFAVRPEGSVSTLKIQRTERGDSAVYLCASSTGVGEKLFFGSGTQLSVL.